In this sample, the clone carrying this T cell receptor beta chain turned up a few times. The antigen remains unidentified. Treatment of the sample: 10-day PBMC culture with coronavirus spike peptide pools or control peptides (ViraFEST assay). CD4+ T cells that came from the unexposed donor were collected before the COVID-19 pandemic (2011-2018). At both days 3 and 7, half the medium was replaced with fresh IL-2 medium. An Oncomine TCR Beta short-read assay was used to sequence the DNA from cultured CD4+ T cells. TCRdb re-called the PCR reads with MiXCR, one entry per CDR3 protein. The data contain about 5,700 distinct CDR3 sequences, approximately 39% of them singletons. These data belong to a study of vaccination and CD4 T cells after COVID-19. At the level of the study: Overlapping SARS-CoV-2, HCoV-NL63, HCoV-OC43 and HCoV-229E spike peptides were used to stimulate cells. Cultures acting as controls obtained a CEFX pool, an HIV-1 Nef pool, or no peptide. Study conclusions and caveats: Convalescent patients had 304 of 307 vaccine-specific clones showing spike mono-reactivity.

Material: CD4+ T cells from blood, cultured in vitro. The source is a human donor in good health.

The CDR3 DNA reads as TGTGCCAGCACTAGTAAGGGTTGGAACGGAGCTTTCTTT. This gives the protein CASTSKGWNGAFF. The chain links TRBV6-1 to TRBJ1-1; D call uncertain. Germline-derived CDR1 and CDR2 are MNHNS and SASEGT. V was pared by 7 bases and J by 10 bases, with 19 bases between. The CDR3 has 13 residues.